This T cell receptor beta chain was identified during a study of Tregs in tolerant kidney transplant recipients. Study results and limitations: Activated donor B cell expansion appeared to reveal the most relevant donor-specific TCRbeta repertoire.

A word on this clone: The target antigen is unknown.

This CDR3 has 19 amino acids. V gave up 0 bases and J gave up 7 bases, with 30 bases separating them. Germline assignment: CDR1 SQVTM and CDR2 ANQGSEA. The method was immunoSEQ multiplex PCR; TCRdb's version includes in-frame clones alone and lacks a portion of them. This sample has about 60,000 clones, with roughly 90% found just once. The V gene is TRBV29-1, the J gene TRBJ2-5; D may be TRBD1 (8 bases). The source is a human donor who received a combined kidney and bone marrow transplant. The material was CD8+ T cells from blood, obtained before the transplant. The CDR3 nucleotides read TGCAGCGTTGAAGATCGGCGGGGGAGGACAGGGAGCCCCTATGGGACCCAGTACTTC. Translating gives CSVEDRRGRTGSPYGTQYF.